This T cell receptor beta chain comes out of a study of cytomegalovirus exposure and HLA in healthy donors. Measured with immunoSEQ multiplex PCR; TCRdb has only the in-frame clones, and not every one. The sample includes approximately 160,000 clones, about 88% of them seen just once. Trimming left V 0 bases short and J 5 bases short, with 7 bases between. The CDR3 has 13 amino acids. CDR1 and CDR2 from the germline V gene are MNHNS and SASEGT. J is TRBJ1-1 and V is TRBV6-1, with D unclear. Sequencing was carried out using PBMCs. The TCR originated in a woman between 18 and 29 years old in good health and CMV-seronegative. CDR3: CASSEAEWTEAFF. CDR3 nucleotides: TGTGCCAGCAGTGAAGCAGAGTGGACTGAAGCTTTCTTT.